Following are 9 T cell receptor beta chains from one sample sequenced in a study of T cell repertoires in cytomegalovirus infection. TCRdb reprocessed the reads via MiXCR and lists one record per CDR3 protein. The sample consists of roughly 280,000 distinct CDR3 sequences, less than 9.5% of them appearing once. The source material was PBMCs. The receptors were sampled from a human donor in good health (CMV status not recorded). Some clones in this sample may be carry-over from other donors' samples.

This clonotype was seen repeatedly, ten times or more. The chain couples TRBV7-9 to TRBJ2-5; D remains ambiguous. The V gene lost 2 bases and the J gene lost 5 bases, with 12 bases spanning the gap. Germline V gene lookup returns CDR1 SEHNR and CDR2 FQNEAQ (reference sequence). This CDR3 contains 14 residues. CDR3: CASSLMPAWETQYF. CDR3 bases: TGTGCCAGCAGCTTAATGCCCGCATGGGAGACCCAGTACTTC.

There are many counts of this clonotype. The J gene is TRBJ2-7, the V gene TRBV6-1; TRBD2 is a possible D gene (7 bases). The CDR3 length is 16 residues. V shed 2 bases and J shed 6 bases, with 20 bases lying between them. From germline, CDR1 is MNHNS and CDR2 SASEGT. The CDR3 DNA reads TGTGCCAGCAGTGAACTCCCGGGGGGCAGTCCCGGCGAGCAGTACTTC. Protein: CASSELPGGSPGEQYF.

In its sample, this clonotype was seen many times. This chain joins TRBV7-6 and TRBJ2-5; the match to TRBD2 covers 13 bases. The CDR3 covers 18 residues. With 4 bases clipped from V and 2 bases from J, the junction kept 10 bases outside the gene matches. CDR1 is SGHVS and CDR2 is FNYEAQ in the germline V gene. CDR3 in DNA: TGTGCCAGCAGCTCTGAGAGCTCGGGACTAGCGGGGCAAGAGACCCAGTACTTC. Residues: CASSSESSGLAGQETQYF.

This chain joins TRBV7-2 and TRBJ1-6; 8 nucleotides line up with TRBD1. J lost 7 bases, V lost 6 bases, and 8 bases had no gene match. This CDR3 has 15 residues. Germline assignment: CDR1 SGHTA and CDR2 FQGNSA. The CDR3 DNA reads as TGTGCCAGCAGATCCTCCGGGACAGGCAATTCACCCCTCCACTTT. Its translation: CASRSSGTGNSPLHF.

This clonotype was seen more than once but under ten times. The chain employs TRBV29-1 and TRBJ1-1; D remains unclear. Germline loops: CDR1 SQVTM, CDR2 ANQGSEA. This CDR3 contains 10 residues. V was clipped by 7 bases and J by 3 bases, with 6 bases between them. The CDR3 is CSGGDTEAFF. In nucleotides, the CDR3 is TGCAGCGGCGGGGACACTGAAGCTTTCTTT.

This clonotype was recorded at least ten times. CDR3 sequence (DNA): TGTGCCAGCAGCTTAGGGCTCGGGACAAGTGGCTACACCTTC. It yields the protein CASSLGLGTSGYTF. The chain combines TRBV7-2 with TRBJ1-2, with D tentatively TRBD1 (6 bases). Trimming left V 1 base short and J 7 bases short, with 13 bases between. In germline, CDR1 is SGHTA, CDR2 FQGNSA. This CDR3 region has 14 residues.

The genes are TRBV7-2 and TRBJ1-3; D is unresolved. The CDR3 is made up of 15 amino acids. Germline V lookup: CDR1 SGHTA, CDR2 FQGNSA. V was pared by 4 bases and J by 0 bases, with 10 bases between. Here the CDR3 DNA reads TGTGCCAGCAGCTCACAACAGAGCTCTGGAAACACCATATATTTT. Its protein product is CASSSQQSSGNTIYF.

This clonotype was seen at least ten times. The V and J genes are TRBV7-2 and TRBJ2-2; a possible D gene is TRBD1 (5 bases). This CDR3 spans 16 amino acids. Germline-derived CDR1 and CDR2 are SGHTA and FQGNSA. Deletions cut 5 bases from V and 2 bases from J, with 15 bases between. Here the CDR3 DNA reads TGTGCCAGCAGCCGAACAGGTGTAGTTAACACCGGGGAGCTGTTTTTT. Protein sequence: CASSRTGVVNTGELFF.

This chain links TRBV6-1 with TRBJ2-7, with 7 bases aligning to TRBD1. The J segment lost 3 bases and the V segment lost 2 bases, leaving 7 bases of the junction unmatched. The CDR3 has 15 residues. The germline gives CDR1 MNHNS, CDR2 SASEGT. Here the CDR3 reads CASSESLGQYYEQYF. CDR3 bases: TGTGCCAGCAGTGAAAGTCTGGGACAGTACTACGAGCAGTACTTC.